This T cell receptor beta chain comes out of a study of Ad26.COV2.S vaccination and SARS-CoV-2 variants. Across the whole study: The donor participated in the COV1001 trial, in its Ad26.COV2.S arm. The study gave Ad26.COV2.S intramuscularly, once or twice 56 days apart. Study results and caveats: Vaccinees reportedly had broad spike-specific CD8+ and CD4+ T cell responses.

Treatment described: some 20 received Ad26.COV2.S at low or high dose, single or two shots; 5 received placebo; per-sample allocation not given. Material that was analyzed had been drawn on day 63 after the first vaccine or placebo injection. The shot given was an Ad26 vector that makes Wuhan-strain SARS-CoV-2 spike. Regarding this clone: Its matching antigen is unknown.

The data were produced by immunoSEQ multiplex PCR, yet TCRdb's version contains in-frame clones alone and is incomplete. Here the sample spans about 320,000 clones, 70% to 90% being singletons. Germline CDR1 reads MNHEY; CDR2 reads SVGAGI. This CDR3 has 15 residues. V was clipped by 6 bases and J by 0 bases, with 12 bases between them. The sample was peripheral blood, taken in a trial of Ad26.COV2.S vaccine versus placebo. The receptor was isolated from a person between 18 and 65 years old who received the Ad26.COV2.S COVID-19 vaccine or a placebo. V and J are TRBV6-5 and TRBJ1-3; D not resolved. The CDR3 protein is CASRETDFSGNTIYF. CDR3 DNA sequence: TGTGCCAGCAGAGAGACCGACTTCTCTGGAAACACCATATATTTT.